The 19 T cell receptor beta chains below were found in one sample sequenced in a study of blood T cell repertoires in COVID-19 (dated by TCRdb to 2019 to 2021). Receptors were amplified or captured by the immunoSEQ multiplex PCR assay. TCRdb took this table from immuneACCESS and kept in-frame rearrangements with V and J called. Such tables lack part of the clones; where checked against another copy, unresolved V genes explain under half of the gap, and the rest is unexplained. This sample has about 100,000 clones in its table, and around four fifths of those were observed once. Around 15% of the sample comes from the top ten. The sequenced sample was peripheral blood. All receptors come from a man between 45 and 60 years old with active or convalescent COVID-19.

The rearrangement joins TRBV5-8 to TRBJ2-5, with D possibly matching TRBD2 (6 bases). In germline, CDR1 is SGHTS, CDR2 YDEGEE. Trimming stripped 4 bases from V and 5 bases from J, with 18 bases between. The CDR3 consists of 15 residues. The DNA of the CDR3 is TGTGCCAGCAGCCCCCCGGGACTCCTAGGGGAGACCCAGTACTTC. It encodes CASSPPGLLGETQYF.

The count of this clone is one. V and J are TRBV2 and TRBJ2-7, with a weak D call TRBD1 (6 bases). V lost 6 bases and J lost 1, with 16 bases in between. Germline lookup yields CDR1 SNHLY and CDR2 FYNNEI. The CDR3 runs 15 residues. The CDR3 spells CASSFDRSLSYEQYF. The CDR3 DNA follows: TGTGCCAGCAGCTTCGACAGGAGCTTATCCTACGAGCAGTACTTC.

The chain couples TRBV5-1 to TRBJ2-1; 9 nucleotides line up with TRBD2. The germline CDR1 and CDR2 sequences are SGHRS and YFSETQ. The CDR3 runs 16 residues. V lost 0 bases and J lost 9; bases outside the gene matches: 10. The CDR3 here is CASSLAPSGVGGEQFF. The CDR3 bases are TGCGCCAGCAGCTTGGCCCCTAGCGGGGTGGGGGGTGAGCAGTTCTTC. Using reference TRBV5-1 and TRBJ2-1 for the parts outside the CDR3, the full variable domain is KAGVTQTPRYLIKTRGQQVTLSCSPISGHRSVSWYQQTPGQGLQFLFEYFSETQRNKGNFPGRFSGRQFSNSRSEMNVSTLELGDSALYLCASSLAPSGVGGEQFFGPGTRLTVL.

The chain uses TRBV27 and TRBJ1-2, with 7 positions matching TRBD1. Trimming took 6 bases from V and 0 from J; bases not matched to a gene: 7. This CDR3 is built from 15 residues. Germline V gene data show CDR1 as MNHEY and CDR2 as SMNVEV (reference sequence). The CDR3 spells CASRTGTAANYGYTF. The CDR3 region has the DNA TGTGCCAGCAGAACCGGGACAGCAGCTAACTATGGCTACACCTTC.

CDR3 nucleotides: TGTGCCATCAGTGGAGGAGGGGTTGGGGAGCTGTTTTTT. Protein: CAISGGGVGELFF. The chain combines TRBV10-3 with TRBJ2-2; D possibly corresponds to TRBD2 (6 bases). CDR3 length: 13 amino acids. Germline lookup yields CDR1 ENHRY and CDR2 SYGVKD. Trimming left V 4 bases short and J 8 bases short, with 11 bases between.

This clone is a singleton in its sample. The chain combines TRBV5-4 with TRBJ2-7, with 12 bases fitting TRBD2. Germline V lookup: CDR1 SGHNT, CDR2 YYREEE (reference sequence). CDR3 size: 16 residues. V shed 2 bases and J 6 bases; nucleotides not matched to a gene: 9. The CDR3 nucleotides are TGTGCCAGCAGCTTATTTCGGACTAGCGGGAAGTTCGAGCAGTACTTC. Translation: CASSLFRTSGKFEQYF.

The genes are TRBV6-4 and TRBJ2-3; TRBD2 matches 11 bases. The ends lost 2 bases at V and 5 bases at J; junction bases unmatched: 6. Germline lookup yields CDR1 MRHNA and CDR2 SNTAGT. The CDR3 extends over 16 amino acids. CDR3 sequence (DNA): TGTGCCAGCAGTGACGGGACTAGCGGAGGGGGAGATACGCAGTATTTT. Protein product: CASSDGTSGGGDTQYF.

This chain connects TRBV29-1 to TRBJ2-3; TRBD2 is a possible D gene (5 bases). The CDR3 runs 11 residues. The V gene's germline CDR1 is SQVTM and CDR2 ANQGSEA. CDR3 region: CSTTSNDLQYF. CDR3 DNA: TGCAGTACTACTAGTAACGATCTGCAGTATTTT.

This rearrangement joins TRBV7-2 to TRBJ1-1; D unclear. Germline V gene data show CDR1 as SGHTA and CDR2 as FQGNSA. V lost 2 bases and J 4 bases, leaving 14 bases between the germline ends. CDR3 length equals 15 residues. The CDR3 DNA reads TGTGCCAGCAGCTTACCAGGTCTCTGGATCACTGAAGCTTTCTTT. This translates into CASSLPGLWITEAFF.

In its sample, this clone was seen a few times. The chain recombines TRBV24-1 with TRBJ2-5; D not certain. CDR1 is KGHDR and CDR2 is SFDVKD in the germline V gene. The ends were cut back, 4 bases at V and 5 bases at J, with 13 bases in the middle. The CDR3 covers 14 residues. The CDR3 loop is CATSDRGHGETQYF. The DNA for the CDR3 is TGTGCCACCAGTGACCGCGGTCATGGGGAGACCCAGTACTTC.

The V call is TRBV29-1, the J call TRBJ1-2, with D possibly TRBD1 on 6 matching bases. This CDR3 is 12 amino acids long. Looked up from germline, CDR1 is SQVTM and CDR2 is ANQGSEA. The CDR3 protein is CSSQGFNYGYTF. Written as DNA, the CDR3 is TGCAGTTCACAGGGATTCAACTATGGCTACACCTTC. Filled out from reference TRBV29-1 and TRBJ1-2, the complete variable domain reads SAVISQKPSRDICQRGTSLTIQCQVDSQVTMMFWYRQQPGQSLTLIATANQGSEATYESGFVIDKFPISRPNLTFSTLTVSNMSPEDSSIYLCSSQGFNYGYTFGSGTRLTVV.

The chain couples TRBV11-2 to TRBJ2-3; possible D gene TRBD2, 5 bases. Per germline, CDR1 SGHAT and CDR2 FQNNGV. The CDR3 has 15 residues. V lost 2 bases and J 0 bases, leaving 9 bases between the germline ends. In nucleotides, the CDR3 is TGTGCCAGCAGCTTACTCGGCGGGAGCACAGATACGCAGTATTTT. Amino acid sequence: CASSLLGGSTDTQYF.

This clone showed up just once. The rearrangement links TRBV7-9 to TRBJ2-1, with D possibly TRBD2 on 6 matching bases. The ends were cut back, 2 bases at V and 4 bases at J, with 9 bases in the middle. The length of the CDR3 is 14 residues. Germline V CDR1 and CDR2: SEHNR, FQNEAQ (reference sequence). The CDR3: CASSLRESYNEQFF. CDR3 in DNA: TGTGCCAGCAGCTTACGGGAGAGTTACAATGAGCAGTTCTTC.

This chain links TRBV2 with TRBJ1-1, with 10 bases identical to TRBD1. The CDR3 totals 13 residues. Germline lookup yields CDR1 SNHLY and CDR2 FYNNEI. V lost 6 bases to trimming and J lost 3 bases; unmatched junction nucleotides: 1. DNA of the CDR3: TGTGCCAGCAGCGGACAGGGGGACACTGAAGCTTTCTTT. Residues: CASSGQGDTEAFF.

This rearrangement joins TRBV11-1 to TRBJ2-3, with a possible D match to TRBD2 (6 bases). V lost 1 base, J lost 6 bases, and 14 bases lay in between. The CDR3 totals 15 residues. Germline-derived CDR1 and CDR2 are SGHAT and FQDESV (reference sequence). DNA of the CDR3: TGTGCCAGCAGCTTAGGGGGACTTTCCAGGGATACGCAGTATTTT. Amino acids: CASSLGGLSRDTQYF.

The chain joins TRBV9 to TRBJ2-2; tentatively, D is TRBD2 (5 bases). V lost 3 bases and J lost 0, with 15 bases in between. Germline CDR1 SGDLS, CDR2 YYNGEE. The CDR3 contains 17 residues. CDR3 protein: CASSGLTRIANTGELFF. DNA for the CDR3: TGTGCCAGCAGCGGACTAACGAGGATCGCGAACACCGGGGAGCTGTTTTTT.

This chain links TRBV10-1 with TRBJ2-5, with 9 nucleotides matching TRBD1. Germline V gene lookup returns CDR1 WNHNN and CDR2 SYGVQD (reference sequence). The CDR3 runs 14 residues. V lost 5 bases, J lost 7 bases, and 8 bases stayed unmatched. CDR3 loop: CASSPDRGSGTQYF. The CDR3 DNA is TGCGCCAGCAGTCCCGACAGGGGGTCCGGGACCCAGTACTTC.

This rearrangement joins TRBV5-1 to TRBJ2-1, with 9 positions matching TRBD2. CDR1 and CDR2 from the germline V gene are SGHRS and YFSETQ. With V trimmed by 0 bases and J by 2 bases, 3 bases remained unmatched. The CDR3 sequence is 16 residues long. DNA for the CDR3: TGCGCCAGCAGCTTGGCCTTAGCGGGAGCCTACAATGAGCAGTTCTTC. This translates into CASSLALAGAYNEQFF.

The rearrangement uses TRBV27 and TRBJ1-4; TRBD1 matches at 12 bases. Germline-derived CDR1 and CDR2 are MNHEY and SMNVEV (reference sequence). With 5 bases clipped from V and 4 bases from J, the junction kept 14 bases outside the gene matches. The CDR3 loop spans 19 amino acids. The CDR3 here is CASSQKGTGGHWVNEKLFF. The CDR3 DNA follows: TGTGCCAGCAGTCAAAAAGGGACAGGGGGCCATTGGGTTAATGAAAAACTGTTTTTT.